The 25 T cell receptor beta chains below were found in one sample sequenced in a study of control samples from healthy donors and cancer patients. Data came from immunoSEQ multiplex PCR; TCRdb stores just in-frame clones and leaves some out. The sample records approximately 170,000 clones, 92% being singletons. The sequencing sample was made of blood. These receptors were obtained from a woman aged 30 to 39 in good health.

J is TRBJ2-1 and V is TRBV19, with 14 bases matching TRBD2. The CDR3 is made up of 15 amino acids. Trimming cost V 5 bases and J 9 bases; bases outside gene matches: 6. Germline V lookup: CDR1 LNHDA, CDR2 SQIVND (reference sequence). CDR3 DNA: TGTGCCAGTAGTGGGGGGACTAGCGGGAGTGCTGAGCAGTTCTTC. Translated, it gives CASSGGTSGSAEQFF.

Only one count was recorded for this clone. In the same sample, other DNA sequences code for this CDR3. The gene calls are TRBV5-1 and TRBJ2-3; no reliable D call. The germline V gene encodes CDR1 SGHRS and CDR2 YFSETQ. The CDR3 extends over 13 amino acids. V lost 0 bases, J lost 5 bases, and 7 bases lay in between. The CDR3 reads CASSLGWGDTQYF. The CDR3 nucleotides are TGCGCCAGCAGCTTGGGTTGGGGAGATACGCAGTATTTT.

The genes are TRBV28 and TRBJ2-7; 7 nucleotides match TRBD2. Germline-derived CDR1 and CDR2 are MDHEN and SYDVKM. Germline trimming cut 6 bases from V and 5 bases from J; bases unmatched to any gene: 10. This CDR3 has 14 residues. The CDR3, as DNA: TGTGCCAGCAGCATGGGGGAGGGCCTAGACGAGCAGTACTTC. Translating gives CASSMGEGLDEQYF. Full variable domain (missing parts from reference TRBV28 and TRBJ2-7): DVKVTQSSRYLVKRTGEKVFLECVQDMDHENMFWYRQDPGLGLRLIYFSYDVKMKEKGDIPEGYSVSREKKERFSLILESASTNQTSMYLCASSMGEGLDEQYFGPGTRLTVT.

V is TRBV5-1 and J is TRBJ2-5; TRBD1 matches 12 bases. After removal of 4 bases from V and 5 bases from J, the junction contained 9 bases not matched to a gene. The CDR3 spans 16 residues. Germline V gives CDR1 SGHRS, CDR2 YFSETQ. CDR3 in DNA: TGCGCCAGCAGCCCGACCGGGACAGGGGGCGGGGAGACCCAGTACTTC. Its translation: CASSPTGTGGGETQYF.

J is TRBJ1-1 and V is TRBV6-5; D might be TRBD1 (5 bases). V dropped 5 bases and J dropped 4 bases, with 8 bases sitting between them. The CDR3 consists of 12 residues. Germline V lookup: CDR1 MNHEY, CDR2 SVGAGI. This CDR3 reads CASSLGLTEAFF. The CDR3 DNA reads TGTGCCAGCAGTCTGGGGCTCACTGAAGCTTTCTTT.

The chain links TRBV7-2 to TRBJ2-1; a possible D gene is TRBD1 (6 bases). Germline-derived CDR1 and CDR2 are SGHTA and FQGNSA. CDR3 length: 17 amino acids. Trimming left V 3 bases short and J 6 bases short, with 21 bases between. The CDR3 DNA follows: TGTGCCAGCAGCTTGTTCTGGGGGCAGGGGACGGGCAATGAGCAGTTCTTC. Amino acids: CASSLFWGQGTGNEQFF.

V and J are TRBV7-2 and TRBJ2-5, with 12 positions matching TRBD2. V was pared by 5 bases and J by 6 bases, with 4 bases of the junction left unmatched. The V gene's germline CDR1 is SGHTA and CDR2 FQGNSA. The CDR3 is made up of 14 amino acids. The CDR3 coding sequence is TGTGCCAGCAGCCCGACTAGCGGGAGAAAGACCCAGTACTTC. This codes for CASSPTSGRKTQYF.

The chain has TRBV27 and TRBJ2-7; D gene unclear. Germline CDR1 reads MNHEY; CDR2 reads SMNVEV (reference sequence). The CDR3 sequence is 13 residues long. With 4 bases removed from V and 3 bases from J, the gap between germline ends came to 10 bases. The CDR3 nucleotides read TGTGCCAGCAGTTACGACGTAGACTACGAGCAGTACTTC. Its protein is CASSYDVDYEQYF.

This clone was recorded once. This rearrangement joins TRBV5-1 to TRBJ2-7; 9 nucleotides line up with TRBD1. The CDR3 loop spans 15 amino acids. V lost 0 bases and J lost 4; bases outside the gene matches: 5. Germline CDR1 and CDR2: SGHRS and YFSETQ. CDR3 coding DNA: TGCGCCAGCAGCTTGGGGGGGACAGGGAGGTACGAGCAGTACTTC. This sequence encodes CASSLGGTGRYEQYF. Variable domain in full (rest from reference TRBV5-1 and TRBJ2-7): KAGVTQTPRYLIKTRGQQVTLSCSPISGHRSVSWYQQTPGQGLQFLFEYFSETQRNKGNFPGRFSGRQFSNSRSEMNVSTLELGDSALYLCASSLGGTGRYEQYFGPGTRLTVT.

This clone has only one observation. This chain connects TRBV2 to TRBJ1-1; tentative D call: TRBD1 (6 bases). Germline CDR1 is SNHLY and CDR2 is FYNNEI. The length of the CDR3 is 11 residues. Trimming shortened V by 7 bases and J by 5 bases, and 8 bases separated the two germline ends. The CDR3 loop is CASKDRTEAFF. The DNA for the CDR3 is TGTGCCAGCAAAGACAGGACTGAAGCTTTCTTT.

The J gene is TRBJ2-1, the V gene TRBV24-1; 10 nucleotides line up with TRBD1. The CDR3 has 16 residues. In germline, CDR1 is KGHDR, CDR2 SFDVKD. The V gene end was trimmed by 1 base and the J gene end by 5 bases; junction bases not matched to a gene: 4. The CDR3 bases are TGTGCCACCAGTGATTTCTCCGGGACAGGGGACAATGAGCAGTTCTTC. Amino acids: CATSDFSGTGDNEQFF.

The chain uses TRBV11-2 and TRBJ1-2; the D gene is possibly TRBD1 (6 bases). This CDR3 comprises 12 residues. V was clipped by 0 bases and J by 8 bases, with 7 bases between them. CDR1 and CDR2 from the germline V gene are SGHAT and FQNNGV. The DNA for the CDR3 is TGTGCCAGCAGCTTAGACGGGGGCGGCTACACCTTC. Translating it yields CASSLDGGGYTF.

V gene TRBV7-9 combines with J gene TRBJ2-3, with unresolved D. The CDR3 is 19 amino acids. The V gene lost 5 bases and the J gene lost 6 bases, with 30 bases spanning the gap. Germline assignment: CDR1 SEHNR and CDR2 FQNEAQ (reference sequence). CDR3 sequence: CASSNSPLDRVSSRDTQYF. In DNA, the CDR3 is TGTGCCAGCAGCAACTCCCCTCTTGATCGCGTAAGTTCAAGGGATACGCAGTATTTT.

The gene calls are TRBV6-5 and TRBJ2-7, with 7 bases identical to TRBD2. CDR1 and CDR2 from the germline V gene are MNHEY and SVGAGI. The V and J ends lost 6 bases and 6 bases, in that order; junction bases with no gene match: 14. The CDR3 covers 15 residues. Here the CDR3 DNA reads TGTGCCAGCAGCCCAGAACTAGCGCTGCTAAGCGAGCAGTACTTC. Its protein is CASSPELALLSEQYF.

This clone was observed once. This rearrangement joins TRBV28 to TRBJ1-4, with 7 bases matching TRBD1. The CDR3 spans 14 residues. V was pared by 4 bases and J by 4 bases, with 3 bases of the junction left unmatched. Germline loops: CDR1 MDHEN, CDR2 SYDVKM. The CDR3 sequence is CASSSGTDNEKLFF. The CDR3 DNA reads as TGTGCCAGCAGTTCCGGGACAGATAATGAAAAACTGTTTTTT.

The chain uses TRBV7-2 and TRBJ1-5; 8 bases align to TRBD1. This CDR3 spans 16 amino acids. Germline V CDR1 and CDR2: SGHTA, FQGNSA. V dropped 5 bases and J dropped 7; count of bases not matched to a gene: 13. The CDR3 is CASSAQGQAGGQPQHF. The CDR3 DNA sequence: TGTGCCAGCAGCGCCCAGGGACAGGCAGGAGGCCAGCCCCAGCATTTT.

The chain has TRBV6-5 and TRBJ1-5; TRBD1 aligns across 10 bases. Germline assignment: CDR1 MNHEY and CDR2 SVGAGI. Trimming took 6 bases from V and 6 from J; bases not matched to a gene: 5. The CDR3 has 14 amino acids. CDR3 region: CASRAGQGIQPQHF. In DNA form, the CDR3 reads TGTGCCAGCAGGGCGGGACAGGGGATTCAGCCCCAGCATTTT.

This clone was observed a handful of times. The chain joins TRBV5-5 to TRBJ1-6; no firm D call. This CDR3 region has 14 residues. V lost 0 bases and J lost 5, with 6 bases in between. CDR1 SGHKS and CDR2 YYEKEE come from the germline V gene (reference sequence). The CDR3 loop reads CASSLGTDNSPLHF. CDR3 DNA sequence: TGTGCCAGCAGCTTGGGAACGGATAATTCACCCCTCCACTTT.

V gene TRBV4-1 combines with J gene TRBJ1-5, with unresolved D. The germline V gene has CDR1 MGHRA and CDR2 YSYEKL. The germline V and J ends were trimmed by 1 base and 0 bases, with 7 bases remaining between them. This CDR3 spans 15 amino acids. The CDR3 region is CASSQVGSSNQPQHF. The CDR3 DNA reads TGCGCCAGCAGCCAAGTGGGCAGTAGCAATCAGCCCCAGCATTTT.

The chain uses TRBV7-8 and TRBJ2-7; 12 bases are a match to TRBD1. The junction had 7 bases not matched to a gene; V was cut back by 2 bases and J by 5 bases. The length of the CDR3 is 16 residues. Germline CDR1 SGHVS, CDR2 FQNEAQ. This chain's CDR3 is CASSLPTGTGGHEQYF. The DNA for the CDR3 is TGTGCCAGCAGCTTACCGACCGGGACAGGGGGCCACGAGCAGTACTTC. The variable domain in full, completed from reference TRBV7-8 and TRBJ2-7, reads GAGVSQSPRYKVAKRGQDVALRCDPISGHVSLFWYQQALGQGPEFLTYFQNEAQLDKSGLPSDRFFAERPEGSVSTLKIQRTQQEDSAVYLCASSLPTGTGGHEQYFGPGTRLTVT.

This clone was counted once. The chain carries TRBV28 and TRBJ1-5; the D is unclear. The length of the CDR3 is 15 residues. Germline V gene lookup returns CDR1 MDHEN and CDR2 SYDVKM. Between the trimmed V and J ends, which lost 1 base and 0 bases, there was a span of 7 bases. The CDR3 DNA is TGTGCCAGCAGTTTATCAGTTTATAGCAATCAGCCCCAGCATTTT. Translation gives CASSLSVYSNQPQHF.

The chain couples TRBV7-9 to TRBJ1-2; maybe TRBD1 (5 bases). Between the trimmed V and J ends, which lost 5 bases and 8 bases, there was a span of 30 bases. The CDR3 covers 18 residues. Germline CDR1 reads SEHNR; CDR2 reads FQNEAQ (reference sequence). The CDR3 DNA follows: TGTGCCAGCAGCCCAATTCCCGCCTTCGACAGTTCCGTAGGGGGCTACACCTTC. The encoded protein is CASSPIPAFDSSVGGYTF.

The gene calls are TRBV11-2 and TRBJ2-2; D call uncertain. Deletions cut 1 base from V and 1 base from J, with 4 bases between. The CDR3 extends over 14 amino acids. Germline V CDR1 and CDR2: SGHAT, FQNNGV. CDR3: CASSLGVNTGELFF. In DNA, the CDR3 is TGTGCCAGCAGCTTAGGGGTGAACACCGGGGAGCTGTTTTTT.

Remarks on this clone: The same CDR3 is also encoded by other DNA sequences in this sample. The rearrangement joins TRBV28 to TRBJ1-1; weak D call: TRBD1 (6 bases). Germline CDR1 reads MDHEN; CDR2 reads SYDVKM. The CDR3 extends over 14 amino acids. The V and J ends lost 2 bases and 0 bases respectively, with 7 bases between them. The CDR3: CASSLTGMNTEAFF. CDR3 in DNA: TGTGCCAGCAGTTTAACAGGGATGAACACTGAAGCTTTCTTT.

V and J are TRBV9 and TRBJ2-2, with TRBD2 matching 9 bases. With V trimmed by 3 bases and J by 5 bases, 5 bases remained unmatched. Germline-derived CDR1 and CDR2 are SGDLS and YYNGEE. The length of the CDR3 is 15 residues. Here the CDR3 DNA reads TGTGCCAGCAGCGCCGGACTAGCGATAACCGGGGAGCTGTTTTTT. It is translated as CASSAGLAITGELFF.